The entry below describes one T cell receptor (beta chain). Its antigen is unidentified. All donors came from Russia, were Caucasian and healthy, and spanned ages about 6 to 90. This sample stems from a study of blood T cells in healthy people across ages. Findings and limits, study-wide: More naive CD4+ cells and higher diversity were found in long-lived than in aged donors. Researchers judged that diversity estimates from one million T cells fell short of true values.

Using a J-beta primer mix together with a sample-barcoded 5' primer, a second PCR was run for about 6 to 11 cycles. Each cDNA molecule received a tag from a template-switch adaptor that had 12 random nucleotides. TCRdb redid the calling of the 5' RACE reads with MiXCR, one entry per CDR3 protein. The table has roughly 1.5 million distinct CDR3 sequences, roughly 43% seen once. The germline V and J ends were trimmed by 4 bases and 4 bases, with 14 bases remaining between them. This CDR3 has 15 amino acids. The germline V gene has CDR1 SGHKS and CDR2 YYEKEE (reference sequence). This receptor was obtained from a woman in her late teens or twenties in good health. The chain recombines TRBV5-5 with TRBJ2-2, with D maybe TRBD2 (6 bases). What was sequenced was blood. This CDR3 reads CASSLGTPGTGELFF. The CDR3 bases are TGTGCCAGCAGCCTCGGGACTCCGGGCACCGGGGAGCTGTTTTTT.